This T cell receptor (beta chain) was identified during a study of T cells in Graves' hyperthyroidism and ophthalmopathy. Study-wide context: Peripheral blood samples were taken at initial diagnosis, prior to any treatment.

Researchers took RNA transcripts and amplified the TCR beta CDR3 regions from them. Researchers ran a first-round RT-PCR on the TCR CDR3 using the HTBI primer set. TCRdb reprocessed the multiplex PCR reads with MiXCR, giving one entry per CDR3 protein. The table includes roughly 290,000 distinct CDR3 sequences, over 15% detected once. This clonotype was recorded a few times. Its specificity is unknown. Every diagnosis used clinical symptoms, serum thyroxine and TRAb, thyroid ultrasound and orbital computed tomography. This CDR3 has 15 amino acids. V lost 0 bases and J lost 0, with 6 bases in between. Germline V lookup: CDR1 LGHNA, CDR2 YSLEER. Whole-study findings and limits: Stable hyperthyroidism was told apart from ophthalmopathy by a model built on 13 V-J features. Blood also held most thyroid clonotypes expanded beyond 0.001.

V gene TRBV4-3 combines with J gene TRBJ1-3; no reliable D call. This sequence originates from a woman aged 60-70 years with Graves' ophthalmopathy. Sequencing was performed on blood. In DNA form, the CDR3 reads TGCGCCAGCAGCCAAGATATCAGCTCTGGAAACACCATATATTTT. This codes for CASSQDISSGNTIYF.